This note documents a single T cell receptor beta chain sequence. Its target is unknown. Trimming pared 1 base from V and 2 bases from J, leaving 11 bases between. Germline V gene sequence: CDR1 MDHEN, CDR2 SYDVKM. The CDR3 spans 15 residues. The data originate from a study of response to subunit inactivated influenza vaccine. Study-wide results and caveats: Authors suggested seasonal influenza vaccinations each recruit few new T cells.

TCRdb recomputed calls from the RT-PCR reads with MiXCR, one row per CDR3 protein. The table records approximately 700,000 distinct CDR3 sequences, 15% to 18% of them present only once. The starting material was PBMCs from blood, obtained 11 to 12 days after vaccination. The clonotype comes from a man aged 45-60 years who received an inactivated influenza vaccine. The chain recombines TRBV28 with TRBJ2-5; possibly TRBD1 for D (6 bases). The CDR3 here is CASSLSRDIQETQYF. In nucleotides, the CDR3 is TGTGCCAGCAGTTTATCCCGGGACATTCAAGAGACCCAGTACTTC.